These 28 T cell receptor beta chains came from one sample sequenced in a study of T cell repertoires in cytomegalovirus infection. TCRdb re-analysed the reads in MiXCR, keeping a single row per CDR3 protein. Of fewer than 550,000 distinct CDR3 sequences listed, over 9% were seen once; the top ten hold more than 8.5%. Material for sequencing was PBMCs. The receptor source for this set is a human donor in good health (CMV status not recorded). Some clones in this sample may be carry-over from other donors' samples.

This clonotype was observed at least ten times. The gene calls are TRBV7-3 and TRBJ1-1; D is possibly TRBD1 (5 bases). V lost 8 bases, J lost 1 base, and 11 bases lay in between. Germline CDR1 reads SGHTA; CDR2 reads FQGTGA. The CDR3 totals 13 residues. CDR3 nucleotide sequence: TGTGCCAGCTCACCAGGGACGAACACTGAAGCTTTCTTT. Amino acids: CASSPGTNTEAFF.

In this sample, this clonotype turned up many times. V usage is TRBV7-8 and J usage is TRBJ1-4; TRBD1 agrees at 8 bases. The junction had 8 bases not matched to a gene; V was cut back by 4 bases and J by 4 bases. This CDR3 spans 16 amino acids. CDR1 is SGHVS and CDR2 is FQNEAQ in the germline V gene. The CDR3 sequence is CASSSRTGKDNEKLFF. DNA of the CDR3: TGTGCCAGCAGCTCCCGGACAGGGAAAGATAATGAAAAACTGTTTTTT.

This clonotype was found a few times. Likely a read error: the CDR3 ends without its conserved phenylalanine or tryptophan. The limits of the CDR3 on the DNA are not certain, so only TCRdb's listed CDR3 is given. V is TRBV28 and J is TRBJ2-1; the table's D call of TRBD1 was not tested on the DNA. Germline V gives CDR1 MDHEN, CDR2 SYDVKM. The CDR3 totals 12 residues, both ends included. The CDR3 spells CASSSGRDRPVL.

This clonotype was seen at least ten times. The CDR3 DNA reads as TGTGCCAGCAGGAGTGGGGGGATGAACACTGAAGCTTTCTTT. This encodes CASRSGGMNTEAFF. The V and J genes are TRBV2 and TRBJ1-1; tentative D call: TRBD1 (5 bases). There are 14 residues in the CDR3. The ends were cut back, 6 bases at V and 0 bases at J, with 11 bases in the middle. Germline-derived CDR1 and CDR2 are SNHLY and FYNNEI.

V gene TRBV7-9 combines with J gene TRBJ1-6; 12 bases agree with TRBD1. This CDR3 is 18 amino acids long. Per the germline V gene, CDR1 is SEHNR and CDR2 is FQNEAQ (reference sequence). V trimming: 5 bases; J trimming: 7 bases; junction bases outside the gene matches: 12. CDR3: CASSRPPGQGAENSPLHF. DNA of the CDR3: TGTGCCAGCAGCCGGCCACCGGGACAGGGGGCGGAAAATTCACCCCTCCACTTT.

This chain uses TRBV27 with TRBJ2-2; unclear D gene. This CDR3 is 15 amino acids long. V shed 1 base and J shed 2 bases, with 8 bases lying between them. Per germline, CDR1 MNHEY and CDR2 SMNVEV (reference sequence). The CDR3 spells CASSLLGLNTGELFF. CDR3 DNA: TGTGCCAGCAGTTTATTGGGTCTTAACACCGGGGAGCTGTTTTTT.

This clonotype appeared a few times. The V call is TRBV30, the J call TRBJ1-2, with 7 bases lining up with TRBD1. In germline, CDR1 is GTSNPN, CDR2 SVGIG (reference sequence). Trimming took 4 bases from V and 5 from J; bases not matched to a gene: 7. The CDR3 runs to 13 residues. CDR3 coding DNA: TGTGCCTGGATGGCAGGGGGACCTTATGGCTACACCTTC. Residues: CAWMAGGPYGYTF.

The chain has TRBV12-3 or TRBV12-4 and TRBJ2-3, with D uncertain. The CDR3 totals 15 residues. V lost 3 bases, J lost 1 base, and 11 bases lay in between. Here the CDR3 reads CASSLLRGGTDTQYF. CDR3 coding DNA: TGTGCCAGCAGTTTGCTGCGAGGTGGCACAGATACGCAGTATTTT.

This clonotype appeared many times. The CDR3 spells CSASSHPDSGGGELFF. CDR3 bases: TGCAGTGCTTCCTCACACCCTGATAGCGGTGGCGGGGAGCTGTTTTTT. The V gene is TRBV20-1, the J gene TRBJ2-2; the D gene is possibly TRBD2 (6 bases). CDR1 and CDR2 from the germline V gene are DFQATT and SNEGSKA (reference sequence). Trimming stripped 5 bases from V and 7 bases from J, with 23 bases between. This CDR3 is built from 16 residues.

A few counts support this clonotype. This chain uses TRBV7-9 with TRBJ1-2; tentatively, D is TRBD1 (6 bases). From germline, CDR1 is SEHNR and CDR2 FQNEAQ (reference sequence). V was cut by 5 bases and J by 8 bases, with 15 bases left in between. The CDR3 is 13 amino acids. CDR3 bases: TGTGCCAGCAGCACCGGGGCAGGGGCGGGCTACACCTTC. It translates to CASSTGAGAGYTF.

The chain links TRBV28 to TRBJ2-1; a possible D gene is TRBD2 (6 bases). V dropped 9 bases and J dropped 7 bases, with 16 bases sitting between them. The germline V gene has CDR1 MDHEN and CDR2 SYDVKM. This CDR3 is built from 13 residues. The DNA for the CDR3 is TGTGCCAGTTCGACGGGACGGGAGAATGAGCAGTTCTTC. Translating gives CASSTGRENEQFF.

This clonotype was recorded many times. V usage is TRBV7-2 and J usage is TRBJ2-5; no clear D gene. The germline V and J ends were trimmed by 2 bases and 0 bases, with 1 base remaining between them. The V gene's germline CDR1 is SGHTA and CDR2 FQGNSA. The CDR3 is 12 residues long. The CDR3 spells CASSLYQETQYF. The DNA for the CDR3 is TGTGCCAGCAGCTTATACCAAGAGACCCAGTACTTC.

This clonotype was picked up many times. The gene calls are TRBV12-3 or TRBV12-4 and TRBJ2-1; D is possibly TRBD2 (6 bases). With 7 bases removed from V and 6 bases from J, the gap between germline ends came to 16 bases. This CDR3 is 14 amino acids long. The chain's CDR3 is CASTPGSRANEQFF. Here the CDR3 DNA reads TGTGCCAGCACTCCCGGGAGTAGGGCCAATGAGCAGTTCTTC.

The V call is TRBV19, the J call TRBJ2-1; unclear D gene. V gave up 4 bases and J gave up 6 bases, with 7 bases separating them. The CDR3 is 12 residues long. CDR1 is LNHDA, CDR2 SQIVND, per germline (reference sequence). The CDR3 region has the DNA TGTGCCAGTAGTACCCCCGGCAATGAGCAGTTCTTC. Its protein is CASSTPGNEQFF. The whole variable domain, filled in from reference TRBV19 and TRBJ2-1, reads DGGITQSPKYLFRKEGQNVTLSCEQNLNHDAMYWYRQDPGQGLRLIYYSQIVNDFQKGDIAEGYSVSREKKESFPLTVTSAQKNPTAFYLCASSTPGNEQFFGPGTRLTVL.

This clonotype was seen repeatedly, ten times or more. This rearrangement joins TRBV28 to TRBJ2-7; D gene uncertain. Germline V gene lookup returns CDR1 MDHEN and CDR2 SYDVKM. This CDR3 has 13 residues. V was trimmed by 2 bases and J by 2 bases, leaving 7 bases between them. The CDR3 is CASSLTDTYEQYF. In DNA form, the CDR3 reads TGTGCCAGCAGTTTAACAGATACCTACGAGCAGTACTTC.

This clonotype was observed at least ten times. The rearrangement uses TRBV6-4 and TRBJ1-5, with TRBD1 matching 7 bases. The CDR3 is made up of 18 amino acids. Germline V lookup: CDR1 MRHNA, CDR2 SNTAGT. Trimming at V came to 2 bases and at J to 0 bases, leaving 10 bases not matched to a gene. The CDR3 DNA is TGTGCCAGCAGTGACAACGGGACAGACCCCTATAGCAATCAGCCCCAGCATTTT. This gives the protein CASSDNGTDPYSNQPQHF.

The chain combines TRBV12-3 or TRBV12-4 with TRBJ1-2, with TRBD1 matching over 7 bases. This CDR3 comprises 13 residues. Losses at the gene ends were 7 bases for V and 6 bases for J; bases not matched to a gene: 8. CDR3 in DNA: TGTGCCAGCACTCCGGGACAGTTCCATGGCTACACCTTC. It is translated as CASTPGQFHGYTF.

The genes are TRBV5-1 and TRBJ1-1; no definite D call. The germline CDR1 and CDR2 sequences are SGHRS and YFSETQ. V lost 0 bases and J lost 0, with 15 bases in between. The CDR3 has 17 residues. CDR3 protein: CASSLGSKYLMNTEAFF. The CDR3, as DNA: TGCGCCAGCAGCTTGGGCAGCAAGTATCTCATGAACACTGAAGCTTTCTTT.

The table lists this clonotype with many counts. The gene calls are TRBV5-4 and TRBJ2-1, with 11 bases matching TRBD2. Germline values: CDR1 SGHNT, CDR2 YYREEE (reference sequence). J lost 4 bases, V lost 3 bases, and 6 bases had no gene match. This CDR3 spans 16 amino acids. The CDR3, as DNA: TGTGCCAGCAGCTCGCAGACTAGCGGGGCGTACAATGAGCAGTTCTTC. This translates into CASSSQTSGAYNEQFF.

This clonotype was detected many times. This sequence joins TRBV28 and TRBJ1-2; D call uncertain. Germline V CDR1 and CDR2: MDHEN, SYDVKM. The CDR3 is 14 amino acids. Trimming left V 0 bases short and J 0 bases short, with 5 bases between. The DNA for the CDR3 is TGTGCCAGCAGTTTATGGGCGACTAACTATGGCTACACCTTC. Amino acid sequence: CASSLWATNYGYTF.

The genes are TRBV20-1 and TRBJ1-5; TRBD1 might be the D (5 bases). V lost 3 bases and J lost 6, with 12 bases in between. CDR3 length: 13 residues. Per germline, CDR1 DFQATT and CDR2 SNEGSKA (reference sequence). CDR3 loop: CSASGGMGQPQHF. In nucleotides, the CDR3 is TGCAGTGCTAGTGGGGGTATGGGTCAGCCCCAGCATTTT.

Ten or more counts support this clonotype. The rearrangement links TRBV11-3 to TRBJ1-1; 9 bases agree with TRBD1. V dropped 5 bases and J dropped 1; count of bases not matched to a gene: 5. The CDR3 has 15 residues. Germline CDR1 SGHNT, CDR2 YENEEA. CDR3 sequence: CASSRKGQGNTEAFF. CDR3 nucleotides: TGTGCCAGCAGCCGCAAGGGACAGGGGAACACTGAAGCTTTCTTT.

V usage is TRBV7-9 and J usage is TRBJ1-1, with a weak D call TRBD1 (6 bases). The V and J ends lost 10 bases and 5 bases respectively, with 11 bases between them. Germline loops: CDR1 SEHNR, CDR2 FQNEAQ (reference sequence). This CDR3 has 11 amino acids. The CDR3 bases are TGTGCCATAGATCAGGGGACTGAAGCTTTCTTT. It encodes CAIDQGTEAFF.

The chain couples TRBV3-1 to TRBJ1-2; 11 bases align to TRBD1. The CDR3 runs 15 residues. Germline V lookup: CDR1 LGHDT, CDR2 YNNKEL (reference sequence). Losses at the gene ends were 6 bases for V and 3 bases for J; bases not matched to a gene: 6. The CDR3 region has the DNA TGTGCCAGCAGACCCGGACAGGGGGCGTACTATGGCTACACCTTC. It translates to CASRPGQGAYYGYTF.

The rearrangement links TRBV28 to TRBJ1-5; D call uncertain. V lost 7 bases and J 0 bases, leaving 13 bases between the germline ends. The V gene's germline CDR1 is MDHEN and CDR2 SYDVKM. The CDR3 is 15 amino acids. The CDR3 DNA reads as TGTGCCAGCACTCCGGGAGGTACTAGCAATCAGCCCCAGCATTTT. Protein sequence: CASTPGGTSNQPQHF.

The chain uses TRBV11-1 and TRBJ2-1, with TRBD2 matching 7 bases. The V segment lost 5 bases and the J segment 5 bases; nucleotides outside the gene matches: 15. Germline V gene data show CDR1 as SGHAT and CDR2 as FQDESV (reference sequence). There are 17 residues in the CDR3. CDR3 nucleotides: TGTGCCAGCAGCCCCGGCCGAGGGGAGGGCCCCCACAATGAGCAGTTCTTC. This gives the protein CASSPGRGEGPHNEQFF.

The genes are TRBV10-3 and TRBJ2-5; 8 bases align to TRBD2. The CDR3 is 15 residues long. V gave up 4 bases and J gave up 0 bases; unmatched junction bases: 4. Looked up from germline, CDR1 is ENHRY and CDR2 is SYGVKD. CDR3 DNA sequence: TGTGCCATCAGTGTTGCCGGGGGGGACCAAGAGACCCAGTACTTC. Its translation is CAISVAGGDQETQYF.

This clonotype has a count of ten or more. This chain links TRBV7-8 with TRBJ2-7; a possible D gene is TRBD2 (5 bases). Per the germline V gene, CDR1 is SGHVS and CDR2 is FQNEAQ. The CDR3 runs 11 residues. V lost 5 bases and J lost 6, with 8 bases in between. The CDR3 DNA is TGTGCCAGCAGCCTCGGGGTCGAGCAGTACTTC. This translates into CASSLGVEQYF. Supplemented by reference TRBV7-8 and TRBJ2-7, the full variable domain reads GAGVSQSPRYKVAKRGQDVALRCDPISGHVSLFWYQQALGQGPEFLTYFQNEAQLDKSGLPSDRFFAERPEGSVSTLKIQRTQQEDSAVYLCASSLGVEQYFGPGTRLTVT.